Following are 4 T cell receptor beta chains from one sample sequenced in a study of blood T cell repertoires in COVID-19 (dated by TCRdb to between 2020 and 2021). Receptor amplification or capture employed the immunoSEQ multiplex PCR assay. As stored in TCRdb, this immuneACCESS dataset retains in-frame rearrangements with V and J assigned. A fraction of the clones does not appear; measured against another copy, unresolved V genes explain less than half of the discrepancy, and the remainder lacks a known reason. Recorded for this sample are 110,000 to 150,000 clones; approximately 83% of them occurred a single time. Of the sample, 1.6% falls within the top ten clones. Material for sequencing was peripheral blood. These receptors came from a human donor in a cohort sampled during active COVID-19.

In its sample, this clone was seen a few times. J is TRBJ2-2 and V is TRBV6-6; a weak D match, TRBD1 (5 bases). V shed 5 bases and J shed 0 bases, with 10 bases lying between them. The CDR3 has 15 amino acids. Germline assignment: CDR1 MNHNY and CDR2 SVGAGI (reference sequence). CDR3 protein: CASSLTDPNTGELFF. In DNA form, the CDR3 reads TGTGCCAGCAGTCTGACAGACCCGAACACCGGGGAGCTGTTTTTT.

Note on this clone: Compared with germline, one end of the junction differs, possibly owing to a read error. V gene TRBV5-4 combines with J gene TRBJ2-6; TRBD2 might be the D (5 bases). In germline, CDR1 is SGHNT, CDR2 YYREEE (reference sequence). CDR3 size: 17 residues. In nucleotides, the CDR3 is TGTGCCAGCAGTTTGGATCCTAGCAGGTCTGGGGCCAACGTCCTGACTTTC. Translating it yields CASSLDPSRSGANVLTF. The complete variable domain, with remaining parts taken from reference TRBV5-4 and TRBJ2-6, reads ETGVTQSPTHLIKTRGQQVTLRCSSQSGHNTVSWYQQALGQGPQFIFQYYREEENGRGNFPPRFSGLQFPNYSSELNVNALELDDSALYLCASSLDPSRSGANVLTFGAGSRLTVL.

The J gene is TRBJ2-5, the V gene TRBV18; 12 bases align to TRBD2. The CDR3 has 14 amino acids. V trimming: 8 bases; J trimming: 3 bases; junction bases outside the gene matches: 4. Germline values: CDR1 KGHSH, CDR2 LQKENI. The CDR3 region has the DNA TGTGCCAGCCAGGGACTAGCGGGCGAAGAGACCCAGTACTTC. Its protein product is CASQGLAGEETQYF.

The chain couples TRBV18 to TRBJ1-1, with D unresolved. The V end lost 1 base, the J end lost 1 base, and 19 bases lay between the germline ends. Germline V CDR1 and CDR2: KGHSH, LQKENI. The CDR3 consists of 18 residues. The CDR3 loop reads CASSPHVPMGAENTEAFF. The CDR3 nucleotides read TGTGCCAGCTCACCACACGTACCGATGGGAGCTGAGAACACTGAAGCTTTCTTT.